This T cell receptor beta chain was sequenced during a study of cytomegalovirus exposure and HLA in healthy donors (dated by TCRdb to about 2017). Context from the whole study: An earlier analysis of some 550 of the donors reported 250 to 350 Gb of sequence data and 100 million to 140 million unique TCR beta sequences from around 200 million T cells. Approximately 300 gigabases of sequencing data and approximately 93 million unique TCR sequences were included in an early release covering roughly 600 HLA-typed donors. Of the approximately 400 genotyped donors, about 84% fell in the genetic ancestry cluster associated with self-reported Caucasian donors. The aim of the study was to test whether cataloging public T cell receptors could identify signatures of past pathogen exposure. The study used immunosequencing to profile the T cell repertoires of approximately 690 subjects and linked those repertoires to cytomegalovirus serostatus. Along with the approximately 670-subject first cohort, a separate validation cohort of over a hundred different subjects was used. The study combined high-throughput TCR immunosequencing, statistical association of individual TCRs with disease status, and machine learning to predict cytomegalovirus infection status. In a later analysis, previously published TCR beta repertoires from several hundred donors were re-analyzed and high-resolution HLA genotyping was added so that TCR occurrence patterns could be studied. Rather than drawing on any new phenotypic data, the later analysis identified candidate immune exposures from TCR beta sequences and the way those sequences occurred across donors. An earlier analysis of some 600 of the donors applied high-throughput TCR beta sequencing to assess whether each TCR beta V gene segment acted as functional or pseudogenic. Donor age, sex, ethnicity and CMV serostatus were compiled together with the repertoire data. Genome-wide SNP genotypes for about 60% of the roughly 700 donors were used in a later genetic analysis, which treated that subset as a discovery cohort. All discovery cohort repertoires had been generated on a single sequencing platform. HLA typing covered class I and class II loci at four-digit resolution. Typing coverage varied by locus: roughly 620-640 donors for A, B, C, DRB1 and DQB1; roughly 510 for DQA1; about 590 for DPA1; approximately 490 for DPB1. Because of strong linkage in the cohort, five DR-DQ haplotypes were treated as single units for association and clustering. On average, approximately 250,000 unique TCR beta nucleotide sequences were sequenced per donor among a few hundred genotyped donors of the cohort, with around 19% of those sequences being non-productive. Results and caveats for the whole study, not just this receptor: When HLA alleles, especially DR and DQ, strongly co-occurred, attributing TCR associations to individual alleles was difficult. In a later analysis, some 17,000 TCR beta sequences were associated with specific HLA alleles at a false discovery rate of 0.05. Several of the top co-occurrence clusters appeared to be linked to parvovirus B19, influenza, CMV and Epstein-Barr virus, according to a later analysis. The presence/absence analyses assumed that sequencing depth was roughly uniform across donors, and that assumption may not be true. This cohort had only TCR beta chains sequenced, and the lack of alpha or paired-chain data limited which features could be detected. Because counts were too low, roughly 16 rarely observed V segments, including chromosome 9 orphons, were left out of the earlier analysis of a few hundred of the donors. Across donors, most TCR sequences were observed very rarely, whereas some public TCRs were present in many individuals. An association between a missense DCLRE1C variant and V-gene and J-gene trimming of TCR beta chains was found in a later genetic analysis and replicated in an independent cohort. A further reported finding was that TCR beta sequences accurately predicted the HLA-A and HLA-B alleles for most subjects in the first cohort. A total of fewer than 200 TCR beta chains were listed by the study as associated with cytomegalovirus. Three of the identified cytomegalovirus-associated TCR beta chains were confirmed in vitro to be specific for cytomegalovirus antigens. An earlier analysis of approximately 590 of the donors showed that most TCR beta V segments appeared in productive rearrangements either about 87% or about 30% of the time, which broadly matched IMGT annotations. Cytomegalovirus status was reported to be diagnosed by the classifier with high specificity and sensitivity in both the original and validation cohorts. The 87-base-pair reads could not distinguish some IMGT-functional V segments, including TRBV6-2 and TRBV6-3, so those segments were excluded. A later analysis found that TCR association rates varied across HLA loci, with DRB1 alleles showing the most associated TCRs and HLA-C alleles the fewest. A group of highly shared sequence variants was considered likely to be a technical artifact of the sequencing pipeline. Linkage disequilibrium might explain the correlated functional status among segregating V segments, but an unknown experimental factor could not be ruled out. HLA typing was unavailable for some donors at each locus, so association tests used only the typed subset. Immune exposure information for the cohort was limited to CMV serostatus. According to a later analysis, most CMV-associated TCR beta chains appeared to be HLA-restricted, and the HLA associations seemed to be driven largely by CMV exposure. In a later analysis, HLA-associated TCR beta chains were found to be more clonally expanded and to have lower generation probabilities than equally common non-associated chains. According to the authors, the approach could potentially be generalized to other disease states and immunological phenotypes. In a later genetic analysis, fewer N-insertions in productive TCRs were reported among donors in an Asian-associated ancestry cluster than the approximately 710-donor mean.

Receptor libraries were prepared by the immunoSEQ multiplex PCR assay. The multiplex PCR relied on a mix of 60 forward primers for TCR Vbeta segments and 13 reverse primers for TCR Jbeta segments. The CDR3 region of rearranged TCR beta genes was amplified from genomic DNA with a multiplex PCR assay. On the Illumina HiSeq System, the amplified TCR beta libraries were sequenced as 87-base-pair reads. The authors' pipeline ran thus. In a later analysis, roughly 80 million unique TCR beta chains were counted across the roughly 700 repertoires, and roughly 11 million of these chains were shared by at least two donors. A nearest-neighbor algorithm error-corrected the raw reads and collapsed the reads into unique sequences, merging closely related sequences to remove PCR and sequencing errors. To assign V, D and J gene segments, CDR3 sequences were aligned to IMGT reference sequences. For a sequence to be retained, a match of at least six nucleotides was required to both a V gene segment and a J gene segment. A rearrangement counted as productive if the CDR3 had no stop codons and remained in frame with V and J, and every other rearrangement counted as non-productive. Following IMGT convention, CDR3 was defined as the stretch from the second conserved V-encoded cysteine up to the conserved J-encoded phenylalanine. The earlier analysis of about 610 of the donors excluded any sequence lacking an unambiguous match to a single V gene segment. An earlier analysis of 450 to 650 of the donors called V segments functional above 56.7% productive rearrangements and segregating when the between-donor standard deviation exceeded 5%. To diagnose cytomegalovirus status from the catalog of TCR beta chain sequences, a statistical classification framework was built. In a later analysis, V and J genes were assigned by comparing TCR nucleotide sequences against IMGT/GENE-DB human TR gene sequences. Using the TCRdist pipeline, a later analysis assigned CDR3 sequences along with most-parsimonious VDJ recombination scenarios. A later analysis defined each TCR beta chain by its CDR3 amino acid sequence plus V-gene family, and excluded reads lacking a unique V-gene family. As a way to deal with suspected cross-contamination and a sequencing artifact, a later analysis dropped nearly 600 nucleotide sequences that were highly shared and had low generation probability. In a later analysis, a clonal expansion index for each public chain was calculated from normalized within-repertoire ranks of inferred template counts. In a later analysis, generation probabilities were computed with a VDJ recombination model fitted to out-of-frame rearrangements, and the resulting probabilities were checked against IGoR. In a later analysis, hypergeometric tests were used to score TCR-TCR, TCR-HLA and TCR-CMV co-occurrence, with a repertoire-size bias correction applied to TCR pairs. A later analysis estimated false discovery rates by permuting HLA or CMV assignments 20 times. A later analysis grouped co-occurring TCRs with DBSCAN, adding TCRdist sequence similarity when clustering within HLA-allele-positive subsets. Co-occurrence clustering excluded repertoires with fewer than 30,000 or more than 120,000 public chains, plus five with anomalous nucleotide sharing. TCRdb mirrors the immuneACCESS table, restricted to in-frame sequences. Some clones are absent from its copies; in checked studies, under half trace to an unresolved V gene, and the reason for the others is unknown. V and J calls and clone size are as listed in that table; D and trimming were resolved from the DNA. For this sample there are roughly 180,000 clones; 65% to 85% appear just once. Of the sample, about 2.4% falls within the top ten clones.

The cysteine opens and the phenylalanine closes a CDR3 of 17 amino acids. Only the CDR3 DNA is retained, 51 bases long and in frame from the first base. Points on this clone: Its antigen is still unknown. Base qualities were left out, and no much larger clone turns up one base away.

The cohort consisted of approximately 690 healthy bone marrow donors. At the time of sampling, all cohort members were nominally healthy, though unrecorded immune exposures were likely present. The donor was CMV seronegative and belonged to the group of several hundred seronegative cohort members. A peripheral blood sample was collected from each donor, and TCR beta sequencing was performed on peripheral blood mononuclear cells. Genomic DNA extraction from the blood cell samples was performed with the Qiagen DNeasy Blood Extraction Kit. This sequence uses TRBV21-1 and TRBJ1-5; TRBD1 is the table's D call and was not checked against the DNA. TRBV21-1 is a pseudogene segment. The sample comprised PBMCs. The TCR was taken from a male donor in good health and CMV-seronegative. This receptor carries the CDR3 CASREISTGGVGQPQHF. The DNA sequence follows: TGTGCCAGCAGGGAGATCTCGACAGGGGGTGTTGGGCAGCCCCAGCATTTT.